This TCR beta chain was captured in a study of T cells in Graves' hyperthyroidism and ophthalmopathy. Across the whole study: Sampling of peripheral blood happened at initial diagnosis, prior to any treatment.

There are 14 residues in the CDR3. Per germline, CDR1 SGHDT and CDR2 YYEEEE. Trimming at V came to 4 bases and at J to 2 bases, leaving 5 bases not matched to a gene. RNA transcripts were the template for amplifying TCR beta CDR3 regions. The HTBI primer set was used in a first-round RT-PCR of the TCR CDR3. MiXCR, run by TCRdb on the multiplex PCR reads, gives a single entry per CDR3 protein. The sample carries around 520,000 distinct CDR3 sequences, around 22% recorded once. In making diagnoses, clinical symptoms, serum thyroxine and TRAb, thyroid ultrasound and orbital computed tomography were all used.

This TCR derives from a woman under 40 with Graves' ophthalmopathy. Sequenced material: blood. V and J are TRBV5-6 and TRBJ1-1; the match to TRBD1 covers 7 bases. In DNA, the CDR3 is TGTGCCAGCAGCGAGGACAGGACAAACACTGAAGCTTTCTTT. This sequence encodes CASSEDRTNTEAFF.